Presented here are 22 T cell receptor beta chains from one specimen sequenced in a study of blood T cells in healthy people across ages. Then a second PCR, running about 6 to 12 cycles, was carried out with a sample-barcoded 5' primer and a J-beta primer mix. TCRdb re-called the 5' RACE reads through MiXCR, storing one row per CDR3 protein. The sample holds some 1,500,000 distinct CDR3 sequences, approximately 39% seen once. Source material: blood. The receptors come from a woman aged 18-35 years in good health.

This clonotype turned up a few times. The rearrangement uses TRBV6-2 or TRBV6-3 and TRBJ2-6; D remains unclear. Looked up from germline, CDR1 is MNHEY and CDR2 is SVGEGT. V was shortened by 6 bases and J by 5 bases, with 5 bases between the two germline ends. The CDR3 has 12 residues. The CDR3 DNA is TGTGCCAGCAGCAGGTGGGCCAACGTCCTGACTTTC. This encodes CASSRWANVLTF.

This sequence joins TRBV20-1 and TRBJ2-7; no firm D call. The CDR3 runs to 12 residues. Germline V CDR1 and CDR2: DFQATT, SNEGSKA (reference sequence). Trimming cost V 6 bases and J 3 bases, with 12 bases left between them. This CDR3 reads CSALGKVYEQYF. CDR3 nucleotide sequence: TGCAGTGCCTTGGGGAAGGTCTACGAGCAGTACTTC.

The rearrangement links TRBV7-8 to TRBJ2-1; 7 bases map to TRBD2. There are 19 residues in the CDR3. Losses at the gene ends were 3 bases for V and 5 bases for J; bases not matched to a gene: 19. Germline assignment: CDR1 SGHVS and CDR2 FQNEAQ. This CDR3 reads CASSLPSVGTNGNHNEQFF. In DNA, the CDR3 is TGTGCCAGCAGCTTGCCGTCAGTAGGGACTAACGGAAACCACAATGAGCAGTTCTTC.

A few counts support this clonotype. The gene calls are TRBV29-1 and TRBJ2-1; 8 bases agree with TRBD1. This CDR3 has 14 amino acids. The junction had 3 bases not matched to a gene; V was cut back by 5 bases and J by 0 bases. The germline gives CDR1 SQVTM, CDR2 ANQGSEA. The CDR3 reads CSVKTGGSYNEQFF. The CDR3 nucleotides read TGCAGCGTTAAAACAGGGGGCTCCTACAATGAGCAGTTCTTC.

The genes are TRBV20-1 and TRBJ1-1; TRBD1 aligns across 9 bases. The CDR3 extends over 14 amino acids. The germline CDR1 and CDR2 sequences are DFQATT and SNEGSKA (reference sequence). V was pared by 5 bases and J by 1 base, with 5 bases of the junction left unmatched. CDR3 region: CSAVQGAGNTEAFF. The CDR3 DNA reads as TGCAGTGCTGTACAGGGGGCCGGGAACACTGAAGCTTTCTTT.

The genes are TRBV27 and TRBJ1-5; a weak D match, TRBD1 (5 bases). V was trimmed by 2 bases and J by 3 bases, leaving 11 bases between them. Germline V gene lookup returns CDR1 MNHEY and CDR2 SMNVEV (reference sequence). The CDR3 contains 15 residues. Here the CDR3 DNA reads TGTGCCAGCAGTTTAATTTCAGGGTCCAATCAGCCCCAGCATTTT. Translating it yields CASSLISGSNQPQHF.

This clonotype has just a few counts. The J gene is TRBJ2-7, the V gene TRBV27; D possibly corresponds to TRBD2 (6 bases). V lost 3 bases, J lost 5 bases, and 11 bases lay in between. Germline lookup yields CDR1 MNHEY and CDR2 SMNVEV (reference sequence). The CDR3 has 13 amino acids. The DNA for the CDR3 is TGTGCCAGCAGTTTTTCTAGCGTGCACGAGCAGTACTTC. This translates into CASSFSSVHEQYF.

The chain has TRBV29-1 and TRBJ1-1, with D possibly matching TRBD1 (5 bases). V lost 4 bases, J lost 1 base, and 19 bases lay in between. The germline gives CDR1 SQVTM, CDR2 ANQGSEA. This CDR3 spans 16 amino acids. The CDR3 reads CSVGRLTVQGNTEAFF. The CDR3 DNA reads TGCAGCGTTGGCCGCCTGACAGTCCAAGGGAACACTGAAGCTTTCTTT. Drawing the rest from reference TRBV29-1 and TRBJ1-1, the complete variable domain is SAVISQKPSRDICQRGTSLTIQCQVDSQVTMMFWYRQQPGQSLTLIATANQGSEATYESGFVIDKFPISRPNLTFSTLTVSNMSPEDSSIYLCSVGRLTVQGNTEAFFGQGTRLTVV.

This rearrangement joins TRBV12-3 or TRBV12-4 to TRBJ2-1, with TRBD2 identical over 10 bases. V was clipped by 3 bases and J by 1 base; unmatched bases: 9. This CDR3 region has 18 residues. The CDR3 protein is CASSLWLAGDGSYNEQFF. The CDR3 nucleotides read TGTGCCAGCAGTTTGTGGCTAGCGGGAGATGGATCCTACAATGAGCAGTTCTTC.

In its sample, this clonotype was seen a few times. Given a much more abundant clone one base away, this may be a read error. The chain employs TRBV7-9 and TRBJ1-2; D is perhaps TRBD1 (6 bases). The germline V gene has CDR1 SEHNR and CDR2 FQNEAQ (reference sequence). CDR3 length: 13 residues. The CDR3 region is CSSSLTGLYGYTF. CDR3 nucleotides: TGTTCCAGCAGCCTAACAGGGCTCTATGGCTACACCTTC.

This clonotype was seen a few times. The V call is TRBV27, the J call TRBJ2-7; D unclear. CDR3 length: 13 residues. V shed 3 bases and J shed 6 bases, with 12 bases lying between them. CDR1 is MNHEY, CDR2 SMNVEV, per germline (reference sequence). The CDR3 sequence: CASSFGPRSEQYF. In DNA form, the CDR3 reads TGTGCCAGCAGTTTCGGCCCGCGATCCGAGCAGTACTTC.

The V and J genes are TRBV2 and TRBJ2-2; tentatively, D is TRBD1 (6 bases). Germline V lookup: CDR1 SNHLY, CDR2 FYNNEI. Trimming removed 2 bases from V and 5 bases from J, with 9 bases in between. The CDR3 runs to 14 residues. Here the CDR3 reads CASSEQGTTGELFF. CDR3 DNA: TGTGCCAGCAGTGAACAGGGGACAACCGGGGAGCTGTTTTTT.

The rearrangement joins TRBV20-1 to TRBJ1-3; D is ambiguous. Germline assignment: CDR1 DFQATT and CDR2 SNEGSKA (reference sequence). The CDR3 spans 13 residues. Trimming pared 3 bases from V and 0 bases from J, leaving 6 bases between. The CDR3 here is CSASAFSGNTIYF. CDR3 DNA: TGCAGTGCTAGTGCTTTCTCTGGAAACACCATATATTTT.

CDR3 nucleotides: TGTGCCAGCAGCACACGACAGACAGATACGCAGTATTTT. Its translation is CASSTRQTDTQYF. The chain combines TRBV7-2 with TRBJ2-3, with TRBD1 as a possible D gene (5 bases). V was clipped by 5 bases and J by 3 bases, with 9 bases between them. Germline V CDR1 and CDR2: SGHTA, FQGNSA. There are 13 residues in the CDR3.

As concerns this clonotype: The junction departs from germline at one end; a sequencing error may be responsible. The chain employs TRBV4-1 and TRBJ2-1, with D perhaps TRBD2 (5 bases). Germline assignment: CDR1 MGHRA and CDR2 YSYEKL. The CDR3 totals 12 residues. CDR3 sequence: CANSQAVHEQFF. CDR3 nucleotide sequence: TGCGCCAACAGCCAAGCGGTGCATGAGCAGTTCTTC.

This clonotype was seen a handful of times. The chain recombines TRBV29-1 with TRBJ2-6; D may be TRBD1 or TRBD2 (5 bases each). The germline CDR1 and CDR2 sequences are SQVTM and ANQGSEA. This CDR3 comprises 16 residues. Trimming left V 0 bases short and J 3 bases short, with 12 bases between. In DNA, the CDR3 is TGCAGCGTTGAAGAAGGGGCAGGGAGTGGGGCCAACGTCCTGACTTTC. Translated: CSVEEGAGSGANVLTF.

The chain recombines TRBV4-3 with TRBJ2-2; D is unresolved. Germline CDR1 reads LGHNA; CDR2 reads YSLEER. The CDR3 has 18 residues. V lost 3 bases, J lost 4 bases, and 21 bases lay in between. CDR3 in amino acids: CASSHTVTLPKITGELFF. The CDR3 region has the DNA TGCGCCAGCAGCCATACGGTAACACTCCCAAAAATCACCGGGGAGCTGTTTTTT.

This clonotype was found a few times. This rearrangement joins TRBV20-1 to TRBJ2-7; 10 positions agree with TRBD2. J gave up 3 bases and V 5 bases, and 10 bases lay outside the gene matches. This CDR3 region has 15 residues. The germline V gene has CDR1 DFQATT and CDR2 SNEGSKA (reference sequence). In nucleotides, the CDR3 is TGCAGTGCTCCCTCAACTAGCGGGGCCTTCTACGAGCAGTACTTC. Translating gives CSAPSTSGAFYEQYF.

This chain links TRBV14 with TRBJ2-5; 7 positions match TRBD2. This CDR3 is built from 16 residues. The J segment lost 5 bases and the V segment lost 1 base, leaving 10 bases of the junction unmatched. Germline values: CDR1 SGHDN, CDR2 FVKESK. The CDR3, as DNA: TGTGCCAGCAGCCAAGTGGAAGCGGGAATTTGGGAGACCCAGTACTTC. It encodes CASSQVEAGIWETQYF. The complete variable domain, with remaining parts taken from reference TRBV14 and TRBJ2-5, reads EAGVTQFPSHSVIEKGQTVTLRCDPISGHDNLYWYRRVMGKEIKFLLHFVKESKQDESGMPNNRFLAERTGGTYSTLKVQPAELEDSGVYFCASSQVEAGIWETQYFGPGTRLLVL.

This rearrangement joins TRBV25-1 to TRBJ2-5; D call uncertain. The J call is doubtful: the DNA matches TRBJ2-7 better. Germline V gives CDR1 MGHDK, CDR2 SYGVNS. The CDR3 runs 11 residues. As DNA, the CDR3 is TGTGCCAGCAGTGGGACGGTCGAGCAGTACTTC. It codes for CASSGTVEQYF.

The rearrangement links TRBV20-1 to TRBJ1-1; D is undetermined. V lost 5 bases and J 0 bases, leaving 7 bases between the germline ends. This CDR3 contains 12 residues. Germline V gives CDR1 DFQATT, CDR2 SNEGSKA (reference sequence). CDR3 DNA: TGCAGTGCTTGGGTCATGAACACTGAAGCTTTCTTT. Its protein product is CSAWVMNTEAFF.

Written as DNA, the CDR3 is TGTGCCAGCGGGTCGGGACCCCATAAGCAGTACTTC. It codes for CASGSGPHKQYF. This rearrangement joins TRBV28 to TRBJ2-7; D possibly matches TRBD1 or TRBD2 (5 bases each). Trimming shortened V by 8 bases and J by 8 bases, and 16 bases separated the two germline ends. The germline gives CDR1 MDHEN, CDR2 SYDVKM. CDR3 length: 12 residues.